This T cell receptor beta chain appears in the sequencing data of a study of blood T cell repertoires in COVID-19. Study background: The study drew acute and convalescent COVID-19 samples from the United States, Italy and Spain. Nucleic acid was either cDNA or gDNA, and it came from T cells, B-cell-depleted T cells, or PBMCs.

Germline V CDR1 and CDR2: LNHDA, SQIVND (reference sequence). The trim removed 4 bases at V and 4 bases at J, leaving 5 bases unmatched. This CDR3 has 14 residues. Per the study methods: Amplified reference gene primers provided the basis for estimating nucleated cell counts. Using immunoSEQ multiplex PCR, the repertoire was profiled, and TCRdb retains in-frame clones only, with some absent. That table furnishes V, J and clone size, whereas the DNA furnished D and trimming. The repertoire holds more than 85,000 clones, with about 90% as singletons. The source material was peripheral blood. The chain recombines TRBV19 with TRBJ1-2; TRBD1 matches 8 bases. The sequence came from a human donor in a cohort sampled during active COVID-19. CDR3 sequence reads: CASSTRQGFYGYTF. Written as DNA, the CDR3 is TGTGCCAGTAGTACTAGACAGGGGTTCTATGGCTACACCTTC.